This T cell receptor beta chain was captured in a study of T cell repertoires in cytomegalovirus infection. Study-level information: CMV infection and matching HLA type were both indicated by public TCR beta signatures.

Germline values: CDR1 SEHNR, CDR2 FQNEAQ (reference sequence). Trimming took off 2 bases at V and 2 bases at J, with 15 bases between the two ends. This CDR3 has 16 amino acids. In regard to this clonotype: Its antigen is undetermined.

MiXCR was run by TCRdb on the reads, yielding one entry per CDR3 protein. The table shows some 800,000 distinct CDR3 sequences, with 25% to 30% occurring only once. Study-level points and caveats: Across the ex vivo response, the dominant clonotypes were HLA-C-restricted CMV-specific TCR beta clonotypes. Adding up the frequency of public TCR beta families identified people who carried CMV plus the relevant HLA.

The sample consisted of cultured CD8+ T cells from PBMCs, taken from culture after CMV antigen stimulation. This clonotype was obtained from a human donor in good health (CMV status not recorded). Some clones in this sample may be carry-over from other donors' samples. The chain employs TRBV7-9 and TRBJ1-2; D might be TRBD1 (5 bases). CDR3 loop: CASSLSWGRDNYGYTF. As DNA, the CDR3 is TGTGCCAGCAGCTTATCCTGGGGCAGGGACAACTATGGCTACACCTTC.